This T cell receptor beta chain emerged from a study of T cell repertoires in cytomegalovirus infection. This clonotype was counted at least ten times. Its antigen is currently unknown. Study-wide points: Using cumulative public TCR beta family frequency, the authors identified those who carried CMV together with the relevant HLA.

TCRdb re-analysed the reads in MiXCR, keeping a single row per CDR3 protein. Of a few hundred thousand distinct CDR3 sequences in the sample, 9% to 9.5% were seen once. Sequenced sample: PBMCs. This clonotype was sampled from a human donor in good health (CMV status not recorded). Some clones in this sample may be carry-over from other donors' samples.

DNA of the CDR3: TGTGCCAGCAGCTTACAGGGTGGGACCTATGGCTACACCTTC. This codes for CASSLQGGTYGYTF. The V and J genes are TRBV7-9 and TRBJ1-2; D perhaps matches TRBD1 (5 bases). The CDR3 covers 14 residues. The V and J ends lost 2 bases and 4 bases respectively, with 11 bases between them. Germline lookup yields CDR1 SEHNR and CDR2 FQNEAQ (reference sequence).